What follows describes a single T cell receptor beta chain. TCRdb's copy holds only in-frame clones and misses some; the assay was immunoSEQ multiplex PCR. Altogether hundreds of thousands of clones are present, 88% being singletons, with the ten largest covering around 0.8%. These data are taken from a study of blood T cell repertoires in COVID-19. V lost 4 bases to trimming and J lost 2 bases; unmatched junction nucleotides: 10. Germline V gene data show CDR1 as LGHDT and CDR2 as YNNKEL (reference sequence). The CDR3 runs 17 residues. The sequenced material came from peripheral blood. The chain carries TRBV3-1 (or the pseudogene TRBV3-2) and TRBJ2-7, with TRBD1 matching over 11 bases. The receptor was isolated from a woman younger than 45 with acute or convalescent COVID-19. The CDR3 region has the DNA TGTGCCAGCAGCCTCGGGACAGGGGGACGGAATACCTACGAGCAGTACTTC. The encoded protein is CASSLGTGGRNTYEQYF.